What follows are 26 T cell receptor beta chains derived from one specimen sequenced in a study of blood T cells in healthy people across ages. Sample-barcoded 5' priming and a J-beta primer mix drove a second PCR of roughly 7 to 11 cycles. In TCRdb, the 5' RACE reads were re-called with MiXCR into one record per CDR3 protein. Among 1.5 million to 2 million distinct CDR3 sequences, about 31% were seen once, and the ten largest hold 11%. Sequences were obtained from blood. These receptors were taken from a woman aged 25 to 39 in good health.

V is TRBV9 and J is TRBJ2-3; the D is unclear. Trimming took off 0 bases at V and 0 bases at J, with 8 bases between the two ends. The CDR3 consists of 15 residues. Germline values: CDR1 SGDLS, CDR2 YYNGEE. CDR3 loop: CASSVEPTSTDTQYF. In nucleotides, the CDR3 is TGTGCCAGCAGCGTAGAGCCAACTAGCACAGATACGCAGTATTTT.

The V gene is TRBV7-9, the J gene TRBJ2-5; a weak D match, TRBD1 (5 bases). Near its end, the DNA agrees better with TRBJ2-7, so the J call may be wrong. The germline CDR1 and CDR2 sequences are SEHNR and FQNEAQ (reference sequence). The CDR3 is 15 residues long. CDR3 region: CASSLVEQAAYEQYF. DNA for the CDR3: TGTGCCAGCAGCTTAGTCGAACAGGCGGCTTACGAGCAGTACTTC.

The rearrangement links TRBV5-5 to TRBJ1-2; D possibly corresponds to TRBD1 (6 bases). CDR1 and CDR2 from the germline V gene are SGHKS and YYEKEE (reference sequence). This CDR3 has 14 residues. Trimming took 0 bases from V and 8 from J, leaving 14 bases between them. The CDR3 sequence: CASSLGRGTGGYTF. CDR3 DNA sequence: TGTGCCAGCAGCTTGGGTAGGGGCACAGGGGGCTACACCTTC.

This clonotype was detected ten times or more. This chain connects TRBV18 to TRBJ2-5; D not certain. Germline V CDR1 and CDR2: KGHSH, LQKENI. The V gene lost 6 bases and the J gene lost 2 bases, with 10 bases spanning the gap. The CDR3 extends over 13 amino acids. CDR3 sequence reads: CASSPGVQETQYF. The DNA of the CDR3 is TGTGCCAGCTCTCCCGGAGTACAAGAGACCCAGTACTTC.

The CDR3 here is CSARIAGQETQYF. The CDR3, as DNA: TGCAGTGCTAGAATAGCGGGGCAAGAGACCCAGTACTTC. This rearrangement joins TRBV20-1 to TRBJ2-5, with TRBD2 identical over 8 bases. Germline assignment: CDR1 DFQATT and CDR2 SNEGSKA (reference sequence). V lost 2 bases, J lost 2 bases, and 1 base stayed unmatched. The length of the CDR3 is 13 residues.

The CDR3 is CASSSTRQGLRGQPQHF. The DNA of the CDR3 is TGTGCCAGCAGCTCTACCCGACAGGGGCTGAGGGGCCAGCCCCAGCATTTT. This chain links TRBV7-2 with TRBJ1-5, with TRBD1 matching over 8 bases. The trim removed 4 bases at V and 7 bases at J, leaving 15 bases unmatched. Germline lookup yields CDR1 SGHTA and CDR2 FQGNSA. The CDR3 length is 17 residues.

This clonotype has a count of ten or more. In DNA, the CDR3 is TGCAGTGCTAGAGTTCGACGGTCAGCGAAGAAACCGGTATGGACCCAGTACTTC. Its protein product is CSARVRRSAKKPVWTQYF. The V call is TRBV20-1, the J call TRBJ2-5; no clear D. Trimming removed 1 base at V and 7 bases at J, with 28 bases between. In germline, CDR1 is DFQATT, CDR2 SNEGSKA (reference sequence). This CDR3 contains 18 residues.

This chain joins TRBV28 and TRBJ2-1; TRBD2 aligns across 8 bases. The CDR3 totals 12 residues. Germline assignment: CDR1 MDHEN and CDR2 SYDVKM. V lost 5 bases to trimming and J lost 15 bases; unmatched junction nucleotides: 9. CDR3 loop: CASSPGGDVRFF. The CDR3 region has the DNA TGTGCCAGCAGTCCGGGAGGGGACGTAAGGTTCTTC. Using reference TRBV28 and TRBJ2-1 for the parts outside the CDR3, the full variable domain is DVKVTQSSRYLVKRTGEKVFLECVQDMDHENMFWYRQDPGLGLRLIYFSYDVKMKEKGDIPEGYSVSREKKERFSLILESASTNQTSMYLCASSPGGDVRFFGPGTRLTVL.

The sample holds many counts of this clonotype. The V gene is TRBV28, the J gene TRBJ2-3; D not certain. Germline assignment: CDR1 MDHEN and CDR2 SYDVKM. V dropped 10 bases and J dropped 2 bases, with 7 bases sitting between them. CDR3 size: 11 residues. CDR3 bases: TGTGCCACCTTCACCACAGATACGCAGTATTTT. Amino acid sequence: CATFTTDTQYF.

This sequence joins TRBV7-2 and TRBJ1-2; TRBD1 matches at 8 bases. The J segment lost 4 bases and the V segment lost 4 bases, leaving 5 bases of the junction unmatched. Germline V gene data show CDR1 as SGHTA and CDR2 as FQGNSA. The CDR3 contains 14 residues. CDR3 amino acids: CASSSTGGFYGYTF. CDR3 nucleotide sequence: TGTGCCAGCAGCTCCACAGGGGGTTTCTATGGCTACACCTTC.

This clonotype has only a few counts. The V and J genes are TRBV2 and TRBJ1-2, with D uncertain. In germline, CDR1 is SNHLY, CDR2 FYNNEI. This CDR3 is built from 12 residues. V lost 3 bases, J lost 4 bases, and 6 bases lay in between. The DNA for the CDR3 is TGTGCCAGCAGTGACAGGTTCTATGGCTACACCTTC. Translated, it gives CASSDRFYGYTF.

On this clonotype itself: With a much larger clone just one base away, this may be a read error. The V and J genes are TRBV5-5 and TRBJ2-1; tentative D call: TRBD2 (5 bases). CDR1 is SGHKS and CDR2 is YYEKEE in the germline V gene (reference sequence). The CDR3 length is 13 residues. Between the trimmed V and J ends, which lost 3 bases and 5 bases, there was a span of 9 bases. CDR3 sequence reads: CASSSTTDNEQFF. CDR3 nucleotides: TGTGCCAGCAGCTCGACTACCGACAATGAGCAGTTCTTC.

Comment on this clonotype: A read error is possible here, since a much larger clone lies one base away. V gene TRBV7-2 combines with J gene TRBJ2-1; 7 bases are shared with TRBD2. J lost 2 bases, V lost 4 bases, and 8 bases had no gene match. This CDR3 contains 16 residues. CDR1 is SGHTA, CDR2 FQGNSA, per germline. CDR3 nucleotides: TGTGCCAGCAGCTCAGCTAGCGGCGGTCCCTACAATGAGCAGTTCTTC. Translated: CASSSASGGPYNEQFF.

This chain links TRBV6-2 or TRBV6-3 with TRBJ2-7; TRBD2 is a possible D gene (6 bases). V lost 2 bases and J 5 bases, leaving 16 bases between the germline ends. Germline-derived CDR1 and CDR2 are MNHEY and SVGEGT. The length of the CDR3 is 15 residues. CDR3 amino acids: CASSYTSPPPNEQYF. The DNA for the CDR3 is TGTGCCAGCAGTTACACTAGCCCCCCACCCAACGAGCAGTACTTC.

Details on this clonotype: A clone one base away is much larger, so this may be a read error. This chain uses TRBV4-2 with TRBJ2-1; TRBD2 might be the D (6 bases). The germline V gene encodes CDR1 LGHNA and CDR2 YNFKEQ. The CDR3 consists of 14 residues. V was pared by 5 bases and J by 10 bases, with 18 bases between. The CDR3 DNA is TGTGCCAGCAGCTTGGAGGAGCGGGTAGGGGAGCAGTTCTTC. Translating gives CASSLEERVGEQFF.

J is TRBJ2-4 and V is TRBV5-1, with D possibly matching TRBD1 (7 bases). Trimming shortened V by 0 bases and J by 9 bases, and 10 bases separated the two germline ends. CDR1 is SGHRS, CDR2 YFSETQ, per germline. The CDR3 contains 13 residues. This CDR3 reads CASSLVQGGIQYF. CDR3 in DNA: TGCGCCAGCAGCTTGGTCCAGGGGGGCATTCAGTACTTC.

This clonotype has only a few counts. The chain employs TRBV13 and TRBJ2-5, with 11 positions matching TRBD2. After removal of 4 bases from V and 7 bases from J, the junction contained 11 bases not matched to a gene. Germline V gene data show CDR1 as PRHDT and CDR2 as FYEKMQ (reference sequence). There are 16 residues in the CDR3. The CDR3 DNA follows: TGTGCCAGCAGCTCCCTACTAGCGGGGGCCCAGAGGACCCAGTACTTC. It encodes CASSSLLAGAQRTQYF.

The chain's CDR3 is CASSSLVAGGPHEQFF. DNA of the CDR3: TGTGCCAGCAGTTCCCTAGTGGCGGGAGGGCCCCATGAGCAGTTCTTC. The chain carries TRBV27 and TRBJ2-1, with TRBD2 matching over 9 bases. Per germline, CDR1 MNHEY and CDR2 SMNVEV (reference sequence). J was trimmed by 8 bases and V by 4 bases; bases with no gene match: 12. This CDR3 contains 16 residues.

This clonotype has a handful of counts. This sequence joins TRBV20-1 and TRBJ1-2, with D hard to call. This CDR3 spans 16 amino acids. In germline, CDR1 is DFQATT, CDR2 SNEGSKA (reference sequence). Trimming pared 6 bases from V and 0 bases from J, leaving 20 bases between. The CDR3 nucleotides are TGCAGTGCGACTAACAACCGGAGACGGACTAACTATGGCTACACCTTC. The encoded protein is CSATNNRRRTNYGYTF.

The gene calls are TRBV3-1 and TRBJ2-5; 9 nucleotides agree with TRBD2. The V gene end was trimmed by 4 bases and the J gene end by 7 bases; junction bases not matched to a gene: 10. The V gene's germline CDR1 is LGHDT and CDR2 YNNKEL (reference sequence). The CDR3 runs 15 residues. The CDR3 region is CASSLLGGGGGTQYF. The DNA for the CDR3 is TGTGCCAGCAGCCTCCTTGGCGGGGGGGGAGGGACCCAGTACTTC.

This clonotype was found a few times. The gene calls are TRBV29-1 and TRBJ2-5; TRBD2 aligns across 12 bases. With 2 bases clipped from V and 5 bases from J, the junction kept 6 bases outside the gene matches. CDR3 length: 15 amino acids. Germline CDR1 SQVTM, CDR2 ANQGSEA. The CDR3 is CSVERGLAGGETQYF. The CDR3 DNA reads as TGCAGCGTTGAACGCGGGCTAGCGGGAGGGGAGACCCAGTACTTC.

This clonotype was counted many times. The J gene is TRBJ2-5, the V gene TRBV29-1; 8 bases line up with TRBD2. The CDR3 extends over 12 amino acids. Germline-derived CDR1 and CDR2 are SQVTM and ANQGSEA. Trimming removed 7 bases from V and 9 bases from J; junction bases left unmatched: 10. CDR3 sequence (DNA): TGCAGCGGCGTCGGGGGGGCTCATCCCCAGTACTTC. This encodes CSGVGGAHPQYF.

In this sample, this clonotype turned up a few times. This chain connects TRBV29-1 to TRBJ1-1; no definite D call. The CDR3 is made up of 13 amino acids. Trimming took off 4 bases at V and 1 base at J, with 10 bases between the two ends. Germline V CDR1 and CDR2: SQVTM, ANQGSEA. The CDR3 sequence: CSVAKERNTEAFF. CDR3 nucleotides: TGCAGCGTTGCGAAAGAGAGGAACACTGAAGCTTTCTTT. The complete variable domain, with remaining parts taken from reference TRBV29-1 and TRBJ1-1, reads SAVISQKPSRDICQRGTSLTIQCQVDSQVTMMFWYRQQPGQSLTLIATANQGSEATYESGFVIDKFPISRPNLTFSTLTVSNMSPEDSSIYLCSVAKERNTEAFFGQGTRLTVV.

This clonotype appeared many times. The chain recombines TRBV20-1 with TRBJ2-1; D call uncertain. This CDR3 has 14 residues. Trimming cost V 1 base and J 9 bases, with 16 bases left between them. CDR1 and CDR2 from the germline V gene are DFQATT and SNEGSKA (reference sequence). CDR3 residues: CSARVSGVLAEQFF. Here the CDR3 DNA reads TGCAGTGCTAGAGTTTCGGGCGTGTTGGCTGAGCAGTTCTTC.

In this sample, this clonotype turned up a few times. The gene calls are TRBV24-1 and TRBJ2-1; 8 positions agree with TRBD2. The CDR3 has 14 residues. The germline V gene encodes CDR1 KGHDR and CDR2 SFDVKD. Unmatched junction bases numbered 6, after V lost 7 bases and J lost 5 bases. The CDR3, as DNA: TGTGCCACCAGGGCGGGGGGTCCACACAATGAGCAGTTCTTC. It specifies CATRAGGPHNEQFF.

This clonotype was detected only a few times. The chain carries TRBV4-1 and TRBJ2-3; 8 bases line up with TRBD1. V shed 2 bases, J shed 5 bases, and the junction held 9 bases outside the gene matches. The CDR3 runs 16 residues. CDR1 and CDR2 from the germline V gene are MGHRA and YSYEKL. Written as DNA, the CDR3 is TGCGCCAGCAGCCAACCTAGACAGGGGATAGGAGATACGCAGTATTTT. Amino acid sequence: CASSQPRQGIGDTQYF.